The present TCR beta chain was sequenced within a study of CD8 T cells in Susac syndrome. Study-wide context: At blood draw, Susac syndrome patients were therapy-naive, on corticosteroids, or on intravenous immunoglobulin alone.

Reverse transcription of about 0.45 to 1 ug RNA was performed with random hexamers. Across 54 Vbeta and 13 Jbeta, immunoSEQ multiplex PCR amplified TCR beta CDR3. From the immunoSEQ multiplex PCR reads, TCRdb called clonotypes with MiXCR, one entry per CDR3 protein. The table has roughly 180,000 distinct CDR3 sequences, 85% to 95% seen once. TCR beta was sequenced from blood CD8+ and CD4+ T cells. In its sample, this clonotype was seen once. V was clipped by 5 bases and J by 7 bases; unmatched bases: 16. CDR1 is MGHRA, CDR2 YSYEKL, per germline. The CDR3 is 16 residues long. V and J are TRBV4-1 and TRBJ1-2, with 7 bases identical to TRBD1. The specimen was CD4+ T cells from PBMCs. The receptor was derived from a human donor with Susac syndrome. The CDR3: CASSYPGQSKLGGYTF. The CDR3, as DNA: TGCGCCAGCAGCTATCCGGGACAGTCAAAACTGGGTGGCTACACCTTC.